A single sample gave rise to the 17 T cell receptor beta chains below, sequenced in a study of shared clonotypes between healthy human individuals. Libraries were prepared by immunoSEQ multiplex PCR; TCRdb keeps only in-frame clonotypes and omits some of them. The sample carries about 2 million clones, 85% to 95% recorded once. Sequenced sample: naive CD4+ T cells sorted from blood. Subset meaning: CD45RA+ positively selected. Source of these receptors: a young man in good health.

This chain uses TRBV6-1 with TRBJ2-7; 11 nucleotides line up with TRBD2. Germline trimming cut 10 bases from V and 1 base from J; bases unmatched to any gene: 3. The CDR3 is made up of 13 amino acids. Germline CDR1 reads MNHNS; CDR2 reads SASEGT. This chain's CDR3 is CATRTSGSYEQYF. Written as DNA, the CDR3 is TGTGCCACGAGGACTAGCGGGTCCTACGAGCAGTACTTC.

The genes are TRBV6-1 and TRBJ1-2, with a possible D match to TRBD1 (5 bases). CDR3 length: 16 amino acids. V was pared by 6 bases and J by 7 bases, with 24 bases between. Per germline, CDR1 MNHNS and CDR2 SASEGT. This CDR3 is CASREYFGGGLGGYTF. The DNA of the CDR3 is TGTGCCAGCAGGGAATATTTCGGCGGGGGTCTTGGTGGCTACACCTTC.

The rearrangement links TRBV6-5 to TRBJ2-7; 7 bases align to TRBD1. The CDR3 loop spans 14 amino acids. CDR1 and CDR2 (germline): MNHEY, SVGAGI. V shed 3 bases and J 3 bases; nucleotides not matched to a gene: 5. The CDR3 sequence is CASSYYGTVYEQYF. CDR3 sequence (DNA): TGTGCCAGCAGTTATTACGGGACAGTCTACGAGCAGTACTTC.

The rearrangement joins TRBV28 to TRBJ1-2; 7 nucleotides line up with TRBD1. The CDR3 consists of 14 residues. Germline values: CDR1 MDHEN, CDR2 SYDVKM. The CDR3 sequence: CVLGQRIDDYGYTF. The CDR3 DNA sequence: TGTGTCCTGGGACAGAGAATCGACGACTATGGCTACACCTTC.

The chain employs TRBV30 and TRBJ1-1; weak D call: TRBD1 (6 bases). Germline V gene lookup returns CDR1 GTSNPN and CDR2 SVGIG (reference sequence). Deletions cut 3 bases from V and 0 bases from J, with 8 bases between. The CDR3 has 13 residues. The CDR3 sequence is CAWRTGMNTEAFF. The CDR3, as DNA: TGTGCCTGGAGAACAGGGATGAACACTGAAGCTTTCTTT. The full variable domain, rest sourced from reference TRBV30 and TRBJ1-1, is SQTIHQWPATLVQPVGSPLSLECTVEGTSNPNLYWYRQAAGRGLQLLFYSVGIGQISSEVPQNLSASRPQDRQFILSSKKLLLSDSGFYLCAWRTGMNTEAFFGQGTRLTVV.

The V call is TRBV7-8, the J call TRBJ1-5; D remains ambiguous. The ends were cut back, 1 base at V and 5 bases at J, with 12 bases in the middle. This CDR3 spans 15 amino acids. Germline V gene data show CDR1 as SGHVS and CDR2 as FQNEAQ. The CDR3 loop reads CASSLEEGNYQPQHF. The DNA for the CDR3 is TGTGCCAGCAGCTTAGAGGAAGGGAATTATCAGCCCCAGCATTTT.

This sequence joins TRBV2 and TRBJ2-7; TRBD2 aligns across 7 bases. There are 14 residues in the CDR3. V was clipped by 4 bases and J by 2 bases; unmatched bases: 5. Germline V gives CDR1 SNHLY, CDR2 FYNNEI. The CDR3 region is CASSGERGAYEQYF. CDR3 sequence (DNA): TGTGCCAGCAGTGGGGAGCGGGGAGCCTACGAGCAGTACTTC.

The CDR3 reads CASTISGRSYEQYF. In DNA form, the CDR3 reads TGTGCCAGCACTATAAGCGGGAGATCCTACGAGCAGTACTTC. The rearrangement links TRBV6-5 to TRBJ2-7; 8 bases match TRBD2. The CDR3 contains 14 residues. V trimming: 7 bases; J trimming: 1 base; junction bases outside the gene matches: 6. Germline CDR1 is MNHEY and CDR2 is SVGAGI.

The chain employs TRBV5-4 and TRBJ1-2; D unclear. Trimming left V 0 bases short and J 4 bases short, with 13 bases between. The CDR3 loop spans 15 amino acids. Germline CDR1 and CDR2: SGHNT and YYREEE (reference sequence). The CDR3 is CASSLGHRKRYGYTF. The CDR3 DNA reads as TGTGCCAGCAGCTTGGGCCATCGAAAACGCTATGGCTACACCTTC.

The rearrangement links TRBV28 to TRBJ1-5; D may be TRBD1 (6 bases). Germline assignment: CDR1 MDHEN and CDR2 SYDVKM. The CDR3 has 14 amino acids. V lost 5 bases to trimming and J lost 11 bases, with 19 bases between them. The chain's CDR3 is CASSLVAGERSQHF. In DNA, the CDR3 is TGTGCCAGCAGTCTCGTGGCAGGGGAGAGGTCCCAGCATTTT.

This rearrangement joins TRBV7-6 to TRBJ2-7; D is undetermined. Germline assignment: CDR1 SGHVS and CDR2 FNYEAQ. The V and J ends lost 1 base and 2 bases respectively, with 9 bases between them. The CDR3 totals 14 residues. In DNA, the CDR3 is TGTGCCAGCAGCTTAGGCCCCGGACCCTACGAGCAGTACTTC. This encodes CASSLGPGPYEQYF. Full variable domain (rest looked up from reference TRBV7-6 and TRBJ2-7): GAGVSQSPRYKVTKRGQDVALRCDPISGHVSLYWYRQALGQGPEFLTYFNYEAQQDKSGLPNDRFSAERPEGSISTLTIQRTEQRDSAMYRCASSLGPGPYEQYFGPGTRLTVT.

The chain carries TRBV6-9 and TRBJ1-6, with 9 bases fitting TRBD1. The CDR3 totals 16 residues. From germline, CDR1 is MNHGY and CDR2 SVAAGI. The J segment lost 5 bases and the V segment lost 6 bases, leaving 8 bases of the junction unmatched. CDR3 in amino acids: CASSLRQGGNNSPLHF. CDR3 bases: TGTGCCAGCAGCCTTCGACAGGGGGGGAATAATTCACCCCTCCACTTT.

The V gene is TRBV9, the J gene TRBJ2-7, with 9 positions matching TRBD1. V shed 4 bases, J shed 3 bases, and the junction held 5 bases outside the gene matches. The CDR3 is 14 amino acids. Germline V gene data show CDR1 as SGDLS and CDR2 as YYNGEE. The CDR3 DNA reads TGTGCCAGCAGCATCGGACAGGGGAACTACGAGCAGTACTTC. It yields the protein CASSIGQGNYEQYF.

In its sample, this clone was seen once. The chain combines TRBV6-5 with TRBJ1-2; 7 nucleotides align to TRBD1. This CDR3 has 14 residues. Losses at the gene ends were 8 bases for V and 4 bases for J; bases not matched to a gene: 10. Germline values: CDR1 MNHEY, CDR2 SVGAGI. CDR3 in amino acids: CASSEHSGGYGYTF. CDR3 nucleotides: TGTGCCAGCTCAGAACACTCAGGGGGCTATGGCTACACCTTC.

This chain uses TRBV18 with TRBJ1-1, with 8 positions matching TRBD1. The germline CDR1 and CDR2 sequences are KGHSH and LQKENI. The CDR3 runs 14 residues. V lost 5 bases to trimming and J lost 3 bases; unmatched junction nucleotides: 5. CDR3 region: CASSAGQEYTEAFF. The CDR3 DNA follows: TGTGCCAGCTCAGCGGGACAGGAGTACACTGAAGCTTTCTTT.

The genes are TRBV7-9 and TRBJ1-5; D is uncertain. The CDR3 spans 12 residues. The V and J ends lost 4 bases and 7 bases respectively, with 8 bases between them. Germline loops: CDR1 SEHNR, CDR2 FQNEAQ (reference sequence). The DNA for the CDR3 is TGTGCCAGCAGCTCCCCGGGGCAGCCCCAGCATTTT. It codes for CASSSPGQPQHF.

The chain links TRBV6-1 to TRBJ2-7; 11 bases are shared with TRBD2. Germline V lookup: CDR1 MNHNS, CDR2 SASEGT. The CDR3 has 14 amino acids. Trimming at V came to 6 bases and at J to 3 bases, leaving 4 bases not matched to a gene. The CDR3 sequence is CASSRTSGFYEQYF. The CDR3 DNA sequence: TGTGCCAGCAGCAGGACTAGCGGGTTCTACGAGCAGTACTTC.